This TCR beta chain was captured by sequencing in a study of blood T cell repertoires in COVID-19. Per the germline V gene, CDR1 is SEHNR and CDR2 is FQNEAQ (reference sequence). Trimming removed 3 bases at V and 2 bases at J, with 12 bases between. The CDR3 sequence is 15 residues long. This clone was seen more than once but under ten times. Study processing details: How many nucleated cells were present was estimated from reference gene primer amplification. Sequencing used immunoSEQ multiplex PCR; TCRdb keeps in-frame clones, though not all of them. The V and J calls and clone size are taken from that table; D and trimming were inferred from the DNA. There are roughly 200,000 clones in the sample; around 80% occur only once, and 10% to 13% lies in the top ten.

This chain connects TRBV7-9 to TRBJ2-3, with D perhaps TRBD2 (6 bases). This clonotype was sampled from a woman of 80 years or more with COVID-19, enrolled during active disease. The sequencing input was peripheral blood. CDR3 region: CASSFAAGNTDTQYF. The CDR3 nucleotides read TGTGCCAGCAGCTTCGCCGCGGGGAACACAGATACGCAGTATTTT.